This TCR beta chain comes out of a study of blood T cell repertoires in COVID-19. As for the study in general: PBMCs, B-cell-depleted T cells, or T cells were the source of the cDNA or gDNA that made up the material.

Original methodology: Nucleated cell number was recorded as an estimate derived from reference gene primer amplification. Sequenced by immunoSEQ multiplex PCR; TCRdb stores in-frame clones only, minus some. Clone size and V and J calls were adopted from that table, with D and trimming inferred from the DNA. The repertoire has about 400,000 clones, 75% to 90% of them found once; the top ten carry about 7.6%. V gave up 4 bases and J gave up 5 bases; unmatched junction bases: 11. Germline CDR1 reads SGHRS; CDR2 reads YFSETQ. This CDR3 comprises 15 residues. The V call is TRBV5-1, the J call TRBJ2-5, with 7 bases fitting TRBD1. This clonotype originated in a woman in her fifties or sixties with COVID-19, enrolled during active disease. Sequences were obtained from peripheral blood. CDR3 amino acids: CASSPLTGSFETQYF. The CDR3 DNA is TGCGCCAGCAGCCCCTTGACAGGGTCTTTCGAGACCCAGTACTTC.